This record covers a single TCR beta chain. This specimen belongs to a study of cytomegalovirus exposure and HLA in healthy donors. It was with 60 Vbeta and 13 Jbeta primers that the PCR ran. Measured with immunoSEQ multiplex PCR; TCRdb has only the in-frame clones, and not every one. Of fewer than 150,000 clones listed, approximately 80% were seen once; the top ten hold almost 4%. CDR1 and CDR2 (germline): SGHDT, YYEEEE. The CDR3 loop spans 14 amino acids. The trim removed 4 bases at V and 1 base at J, leaving 3 bases unmatched. The rearrangement links TRBV5-6 to TRBJ2-3; 7 nucleotides agree with TRBD2. The receptor was derived from a man aged 18-30 years in good health and CMV-seronegative. What was sequenced was PBMCs. The CDR3 bases are TGTGCCAGCAGCGCTAGCGGAGGCACAGATACGCAGTATTTT. Protein sequence: CASSASGGTDTQYF.